This T cell receptor (beta chain) was captured in a study of vaccination effects on CD4 cells after COVID-19. Points from the study as a whole: Late post-vaccination, clones induced by infection and those induced by vaccine underwent marked clonal contraction.

This table comes from immunoSEQ multiplex PCR, and its TCRdb copy is limited to in-frame clones, with some not included. This sample has about 61,000 clones, with 60% to 75% found just once. This clone came up once. Its antigen is unknown. Per the germline V gene, CDR1 is SGHDN and CDR2 is FVKESK. This CDR3 has 16 residues. V was shortened by 0 bases and J by 7 bases, with 15 bases between the two germline ends. Expansion with viral peptide pools was applied to antigen-specific CD4+ T cells by the ViraFEST assay prior to sequencing. Researchers isolated CD4+ T cells once approximately ten days of culture had elapsed. Participants received two doses of either the BNT162b2 or mRNA-1273 vaccine. None of the vaccinated had previously contracted SARS-CoV-2, and their nucleocapsid antibodies tested negative. IL-2 at 9 to 10 IU/ml and peptides at 9.5 to 10 ug/ml were added to cultured PBMC, roughly 1.8 million per well. On day 3 and again on day 7, half the medium was replaced with IL-2 medium.

The sequence came from a human donor who received a COVID-19 vaccine. The source was CD4+ T cells from PBMCs cultured with HCoV-229E spike peptides, collected after COVID-19 vaccination. The genes are TRBV14 and TRBJ1-4; possibly TRBD1 for D (5 bases). The chain's CDR3 is CASSQEVAGLGEKLFF. The CDR3 nucleotides are TGTGCCAGCAGCCAAGAGGTGGCAGGGCTAGGTGAAAAACTGTTTTTT. Full variable domain (outside the CDR3, taken from reference TRBV14 and TRBJ1-4): EAGVTQFPSHSVIEKGQTVTLRCDPISGHDNLYWYRRVMGKEIKFLLHFVKESKQDESGMPNNRFLAERTGGTYSTLKVQPAELEDSGVYFCASSQEVAGLGEKLFFGSGTQLSVL.